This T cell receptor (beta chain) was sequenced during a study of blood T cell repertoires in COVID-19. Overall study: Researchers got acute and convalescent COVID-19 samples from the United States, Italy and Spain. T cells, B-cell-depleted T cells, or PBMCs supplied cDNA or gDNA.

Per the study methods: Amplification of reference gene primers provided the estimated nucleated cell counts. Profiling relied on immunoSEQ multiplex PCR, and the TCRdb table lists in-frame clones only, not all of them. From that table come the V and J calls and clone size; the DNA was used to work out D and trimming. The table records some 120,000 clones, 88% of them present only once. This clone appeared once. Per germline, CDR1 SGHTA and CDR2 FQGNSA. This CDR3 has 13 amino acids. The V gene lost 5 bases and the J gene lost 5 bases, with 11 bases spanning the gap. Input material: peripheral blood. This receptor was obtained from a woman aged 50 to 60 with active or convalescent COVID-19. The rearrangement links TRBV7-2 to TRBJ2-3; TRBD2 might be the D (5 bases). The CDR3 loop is CASSPARGDTQYF. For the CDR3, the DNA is TGTGCCAGCAGCCCTGCCCGGGGAGATACGCAGTATTTT. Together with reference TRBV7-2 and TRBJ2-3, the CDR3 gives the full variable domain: GAGVSQSPSNKVTEKGKDVELRCDPISGHTALYWYRQSLGQGLEFLIYFQGNSAPDKSGLPSDRFSAERTGGSVSTLTIQRTQQEDSAVYLCASSPARGDTQYFGPGTRLTVL.